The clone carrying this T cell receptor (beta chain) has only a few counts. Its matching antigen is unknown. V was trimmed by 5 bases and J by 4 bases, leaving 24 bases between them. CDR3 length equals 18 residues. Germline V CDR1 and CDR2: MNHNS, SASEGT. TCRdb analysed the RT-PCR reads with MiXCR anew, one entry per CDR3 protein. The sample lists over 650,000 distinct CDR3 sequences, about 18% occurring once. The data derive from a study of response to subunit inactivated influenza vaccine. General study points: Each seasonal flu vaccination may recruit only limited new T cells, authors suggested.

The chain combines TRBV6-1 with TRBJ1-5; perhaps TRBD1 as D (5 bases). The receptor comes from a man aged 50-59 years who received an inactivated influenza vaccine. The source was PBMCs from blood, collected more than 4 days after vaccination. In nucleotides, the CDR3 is TGTGCCAGCAGTCCCACCCCGCCGGGACCTGGGACGAATCAGCCCCAGCATTTT. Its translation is CASSPTPPGPGTNQPQHF.